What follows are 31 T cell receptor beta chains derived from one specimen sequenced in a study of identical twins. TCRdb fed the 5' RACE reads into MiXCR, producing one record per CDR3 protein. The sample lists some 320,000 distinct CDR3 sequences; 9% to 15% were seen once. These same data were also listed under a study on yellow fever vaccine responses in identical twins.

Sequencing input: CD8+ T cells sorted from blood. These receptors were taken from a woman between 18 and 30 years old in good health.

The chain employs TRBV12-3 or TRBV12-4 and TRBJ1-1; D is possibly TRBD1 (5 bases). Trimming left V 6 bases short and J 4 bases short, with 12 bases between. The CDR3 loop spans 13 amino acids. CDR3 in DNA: TGTGCCAGCAGGTGGGGGAGTAGCACTGAAGCTTTCTTT. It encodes CASRWGSSTEAFF.

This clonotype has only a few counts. CDR3 region: CASSPRGGYEQYF. In DNA form, the CDR3 reads TGTGCCAGCAGTCCCAGGGGTGGTTACGAGCAGTACTTC. The chain employs TRBV6-1 and TRBJ2-7, with D perhaps matching TRBD1 (6 bases). V lost 5 bases to trimming and J lost 4 bases, with 12 bases between them. The CDR3 is made up of 13 amino acids. The germline gives CDR1 MNHNS, CDR2 SASEGT.

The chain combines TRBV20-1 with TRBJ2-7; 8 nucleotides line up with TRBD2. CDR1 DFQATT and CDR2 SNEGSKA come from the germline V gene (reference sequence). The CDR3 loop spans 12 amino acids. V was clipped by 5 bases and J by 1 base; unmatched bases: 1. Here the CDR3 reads CSAVAGSYEQYF. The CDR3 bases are TGCAGTGCTGTAGCGGGATCCTACGAGCAGTACTTC.

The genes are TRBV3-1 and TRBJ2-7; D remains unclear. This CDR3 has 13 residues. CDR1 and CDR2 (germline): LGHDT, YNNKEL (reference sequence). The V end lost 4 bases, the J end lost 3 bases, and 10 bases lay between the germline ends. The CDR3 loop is CASSPGRYYEQYV. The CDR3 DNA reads TGTGCCAGCAGCCCAGGACGGTACTACGAGCAGTACGTC.

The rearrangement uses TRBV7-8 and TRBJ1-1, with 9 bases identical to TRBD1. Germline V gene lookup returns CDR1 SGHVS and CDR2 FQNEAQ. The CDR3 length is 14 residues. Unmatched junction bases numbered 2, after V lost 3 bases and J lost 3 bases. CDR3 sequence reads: CASSFNRGHTEAFF. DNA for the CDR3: TGTGCCAGCAGCTTTAACAGGGGGCACACTGAAGCTTTCTTT.

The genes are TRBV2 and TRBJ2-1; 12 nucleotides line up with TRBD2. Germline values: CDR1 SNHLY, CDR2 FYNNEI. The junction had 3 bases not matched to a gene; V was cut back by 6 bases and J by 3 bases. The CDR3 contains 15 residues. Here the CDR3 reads CASRGLAGLYNEQFF. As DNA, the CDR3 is TGTGCCAGCAGGGGACTAGCGGGCCTCTACAATGAGCAGTTCTTC.

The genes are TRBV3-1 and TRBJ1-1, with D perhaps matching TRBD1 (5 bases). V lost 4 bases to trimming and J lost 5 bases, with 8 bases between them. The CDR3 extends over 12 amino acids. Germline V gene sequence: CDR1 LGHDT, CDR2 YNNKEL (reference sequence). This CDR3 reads CASSREGTEAFF. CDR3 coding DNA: TGTGCCAGCAGCCGAGAGGGGACTGAAGCTTTCTTT.

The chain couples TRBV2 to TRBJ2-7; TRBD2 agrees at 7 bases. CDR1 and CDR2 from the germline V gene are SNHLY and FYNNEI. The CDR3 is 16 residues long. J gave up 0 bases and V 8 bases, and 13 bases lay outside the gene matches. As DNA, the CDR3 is TGTGCCAGCGGACTCCCCCGGGACTACGGCTCCTACGAGCAGTACTTC. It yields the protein CASGLPRDYGSYEQYF.

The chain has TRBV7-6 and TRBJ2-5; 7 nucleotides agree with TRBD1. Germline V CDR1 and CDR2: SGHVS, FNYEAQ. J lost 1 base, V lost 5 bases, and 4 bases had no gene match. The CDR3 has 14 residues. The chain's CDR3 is CASSRGTVQETQYF. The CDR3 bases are TGTGCCAGCAGCCGTGGGACAGTCCAAGAGACCCAGTACTTC.

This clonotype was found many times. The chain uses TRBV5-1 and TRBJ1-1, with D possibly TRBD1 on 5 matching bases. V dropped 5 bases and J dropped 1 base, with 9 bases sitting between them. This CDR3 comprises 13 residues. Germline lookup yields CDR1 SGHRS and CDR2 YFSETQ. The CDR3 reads CASRPRENTEAFF. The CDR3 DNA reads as TGCGCCAGCAGACCCAGGGAGAACACTGAAGCTTTCTTT. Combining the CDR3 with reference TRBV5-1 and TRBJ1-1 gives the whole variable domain KAGVTQTPRYLIKTRGQQVTLSCSPISGHRSVSWYQQTPGQGLQFLFEYFSETQRNKGNFPGRFSGRQFSNSRSEMNVSTLELGDSALYLCASRPRENTEAFFGQGTRLTVV.

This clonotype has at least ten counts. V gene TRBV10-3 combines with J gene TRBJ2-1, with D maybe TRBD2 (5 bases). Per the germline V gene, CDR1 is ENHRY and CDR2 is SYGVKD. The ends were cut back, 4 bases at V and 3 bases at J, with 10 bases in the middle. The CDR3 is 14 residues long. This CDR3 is CAISGDYHYNEQFF. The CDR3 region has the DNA TGTGCCATCAGTGGCGACTATCACTACAATGAGCAGTTCTTC.

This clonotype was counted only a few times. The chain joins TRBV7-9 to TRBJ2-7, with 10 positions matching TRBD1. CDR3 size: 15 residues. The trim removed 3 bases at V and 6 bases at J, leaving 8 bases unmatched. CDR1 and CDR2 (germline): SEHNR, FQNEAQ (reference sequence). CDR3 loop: CASSFSGTGAGEQYF. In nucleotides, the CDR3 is TGTGCCAGCAGCTTCTCCGGGACAGGGGCCGGCGAGCAGTACTTC.

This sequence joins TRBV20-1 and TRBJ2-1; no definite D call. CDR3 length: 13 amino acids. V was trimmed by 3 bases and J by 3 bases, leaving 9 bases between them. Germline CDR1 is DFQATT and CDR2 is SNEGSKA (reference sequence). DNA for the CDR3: TGCAGTGCTAGTGAGCACAACTACAATGAGCAGTTCTTC. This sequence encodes CSASEHNYNEQFF.

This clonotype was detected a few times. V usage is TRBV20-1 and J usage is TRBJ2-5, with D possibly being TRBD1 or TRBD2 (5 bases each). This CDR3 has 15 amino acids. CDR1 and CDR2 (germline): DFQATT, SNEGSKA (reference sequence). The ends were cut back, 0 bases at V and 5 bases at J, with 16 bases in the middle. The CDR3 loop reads CSARDSAGRGETQYF. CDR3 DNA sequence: TGCAGTGCTAGAGATTCGGCAGGTCGGGGCGAGACCCAGTACTTC.

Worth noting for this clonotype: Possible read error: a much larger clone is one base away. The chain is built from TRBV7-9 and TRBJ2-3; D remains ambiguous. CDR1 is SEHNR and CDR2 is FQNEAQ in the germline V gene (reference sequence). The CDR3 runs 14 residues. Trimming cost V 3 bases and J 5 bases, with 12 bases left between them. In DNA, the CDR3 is TGTGCCAGCAGCTTGCTGTCTCCTGTAGATACGCAGTATTTT. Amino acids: CASSLLSPVDTQYF.

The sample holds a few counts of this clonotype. The CDR3 loop is CASSQTGTTDTQYF. CDR3 DNA: TGCGCCAGCAGCCAAACGGGCACAACAGATACGCAGTATTTT. The genes are TRBV4-1 and TRBJ2-3; D remains ambiguous. The CDR3 contains 14 residues. In germline, CDR1 is MGHRA, CDR2 YSYEKL. Trimming cost V 2 bases and J 3 bases, with 9 bases left between them.

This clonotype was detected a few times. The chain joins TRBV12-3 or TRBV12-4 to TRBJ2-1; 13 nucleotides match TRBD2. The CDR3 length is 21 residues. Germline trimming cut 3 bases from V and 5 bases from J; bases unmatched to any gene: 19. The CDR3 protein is CASSFNGGLAGVSWDNNEQFF. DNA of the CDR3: TGTGCCAGCAGTTTCAATGGCGGACTAGCGGGAGTTAGCTGGGACAACAATGAGCAGTTCTTC.

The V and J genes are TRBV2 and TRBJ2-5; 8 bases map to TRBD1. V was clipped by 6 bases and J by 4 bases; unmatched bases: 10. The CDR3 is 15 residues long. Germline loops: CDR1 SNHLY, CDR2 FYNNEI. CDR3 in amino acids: CASSHSRGRGETQYF. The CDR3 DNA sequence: TGTGCCAGCAGCCATTCCAGGGGGCGGGGAGAGACCCAGTACTTC.

The CDR3 here is CASSESGWVLGDEQFF. CDR3 DNA sequence: TGTGCCAGCAGTGAAAGCGGTTGGGTCCTTGGAGATGAGCAGTTCTTC. The V and J genes are TRBV6-1 and TRBJ2-1; D possibly corresponds to TRBD2 (5 bases). Germline V gene data show CDR1 as MNHNS and CDR2 as SASEGT. V gave up 2 bases and J gave up 8 bases, with 19 bases separating them. This CDR3 has 16 amino acids.

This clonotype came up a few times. The CDR3 protein is CSARDRASSGTDTQYF. In DNA form, the CDR3 reads TGCAGTGCTAGAGATCGCGCTTCTAGCGGCACAGATACGCAGTATTTT. This chain connects TRBV20-1 to TRBJ2-3, with a tentative D call TRBD2 (6 bases). The CDR3 runs 16 residues. Per germline, CDR1 DFQATT and CDR2 SNEGSKA (reference sequence). V lost 0 bases and J 1 base, leaving 14 bases between the germline ends.

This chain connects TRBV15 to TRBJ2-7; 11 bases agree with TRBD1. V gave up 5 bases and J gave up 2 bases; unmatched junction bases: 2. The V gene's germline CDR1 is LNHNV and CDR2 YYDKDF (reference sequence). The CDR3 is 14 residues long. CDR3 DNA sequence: TGTGCCACCAGCGGGGACAGGGGGACCTACGAGCAGTACTTC. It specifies CATSGDRGTYEQYF.

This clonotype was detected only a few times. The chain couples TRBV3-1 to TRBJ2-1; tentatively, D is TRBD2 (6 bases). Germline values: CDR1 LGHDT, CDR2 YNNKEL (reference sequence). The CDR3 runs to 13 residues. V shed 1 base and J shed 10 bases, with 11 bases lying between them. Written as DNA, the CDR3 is TGTGCCAGCAGCCAAGGGGGGGTGATAGAGCAGTTCTTC. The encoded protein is CASSQGGVIEQFF.

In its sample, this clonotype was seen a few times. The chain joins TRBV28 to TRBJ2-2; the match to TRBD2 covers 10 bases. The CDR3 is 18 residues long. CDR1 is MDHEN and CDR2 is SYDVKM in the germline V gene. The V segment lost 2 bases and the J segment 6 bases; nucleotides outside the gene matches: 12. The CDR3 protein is CASSLRPPLAGVPGELFF. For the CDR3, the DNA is TGTGCCAGCAGTTTAAGACCCCCCCTAGCGGGAGTCCCCGGGGAGCTGTTTTTT.

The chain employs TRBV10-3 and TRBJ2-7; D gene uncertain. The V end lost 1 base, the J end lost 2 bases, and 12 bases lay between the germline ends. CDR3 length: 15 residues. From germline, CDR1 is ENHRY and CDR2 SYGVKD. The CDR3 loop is CAISEYGRTPYEQYV. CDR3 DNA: TGTGCCATCAGTGAGTACGGCAGAACCCCCTACGAGCAGTACGTC.

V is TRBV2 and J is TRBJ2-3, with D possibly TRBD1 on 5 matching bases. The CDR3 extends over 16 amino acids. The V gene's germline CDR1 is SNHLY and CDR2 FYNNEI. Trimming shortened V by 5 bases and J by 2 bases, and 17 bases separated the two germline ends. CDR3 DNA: TGTGCCAGCAGTCGTTCACAGGAAGTTATCACAGATACGCAGTATTTT. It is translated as CASSRSQEVITDTQYF.

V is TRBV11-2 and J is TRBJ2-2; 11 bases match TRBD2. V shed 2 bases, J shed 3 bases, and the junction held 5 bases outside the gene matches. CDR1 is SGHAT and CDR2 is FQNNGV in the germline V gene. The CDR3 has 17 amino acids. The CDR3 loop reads CASSLRSGGVDTGELFF. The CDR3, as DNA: TGTGCCAGCAGCTTACGTAGCGGGGGGGTCGACACCGGGGAGCTGTTTTTT.

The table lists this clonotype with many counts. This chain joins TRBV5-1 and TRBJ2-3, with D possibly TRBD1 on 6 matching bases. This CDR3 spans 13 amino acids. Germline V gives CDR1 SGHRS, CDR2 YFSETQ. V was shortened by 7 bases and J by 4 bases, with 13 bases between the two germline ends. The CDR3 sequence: CASCWAGADTQYF. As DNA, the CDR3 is TGCGCCAGCTGCTGGGCAGGGGCAGATACGCAGTATTTT.

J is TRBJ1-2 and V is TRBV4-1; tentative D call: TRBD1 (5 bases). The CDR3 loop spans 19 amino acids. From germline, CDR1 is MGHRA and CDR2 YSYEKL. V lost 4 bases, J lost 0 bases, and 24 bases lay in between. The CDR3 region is CASSRGKTGTADSNYGYTF. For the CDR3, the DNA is TGCGCCAGCAGCCGGGGAAAAACCGGGACCGCTGATTCTAACTATGGCTACACCTTC.

This chain's CDR3 is CASSVVWDGTGELFF. As DNA, the CDR3 is TGTGCCAGCAGCGTAGTTTGGGACGGAACCGGGGAGCTGTTTTTT. J is TRBJ2-2 and V is TRBV9; TRBD1 or TRBD2 may be the D gene (5 bases each). Germline V CDR1 and CDR2: SGDLS, YYNGEE. This CDR3 spans 15 amino acids. Trimming removed 0 bases at V and 5 bases at J, with 11 bases between.

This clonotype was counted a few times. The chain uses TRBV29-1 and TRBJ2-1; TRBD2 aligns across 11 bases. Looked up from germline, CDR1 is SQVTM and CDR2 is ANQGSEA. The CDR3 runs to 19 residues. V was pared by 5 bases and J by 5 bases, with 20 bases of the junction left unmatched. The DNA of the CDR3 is TGCAGCGTTCCCCATGGACAGTCCTTAGCGGGAGGGCCCCACAATGAGCAGTTCTTC. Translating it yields CSVPHGQSLAGGPHNEQFF.

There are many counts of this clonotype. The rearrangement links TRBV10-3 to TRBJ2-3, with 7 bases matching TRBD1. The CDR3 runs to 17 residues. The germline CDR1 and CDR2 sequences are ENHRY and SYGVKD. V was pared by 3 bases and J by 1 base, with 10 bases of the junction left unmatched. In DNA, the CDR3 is TGTGCCATCAGTGACCAGAACAGGGGCGAACGCACAGATACGCAGTATTTT. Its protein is CAISDQNRGERTDTQYF.